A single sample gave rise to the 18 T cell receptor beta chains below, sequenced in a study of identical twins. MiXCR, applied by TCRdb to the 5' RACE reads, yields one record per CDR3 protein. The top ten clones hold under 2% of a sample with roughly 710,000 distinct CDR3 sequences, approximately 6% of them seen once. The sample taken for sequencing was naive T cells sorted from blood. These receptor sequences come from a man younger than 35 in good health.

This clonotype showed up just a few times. The CDR3: CASTLLAGGTDTQYF. CDR3 DNA sequence: TGTGCCAGTACCTTACTAGCGGGGGGCACAGATACGCAGTATTTT. The chain recombines TRBV19 with TRBJ2-3; 11 bases fit TRBD2. From germline, CDR1 is LNHDA and CDR2 SQIVND (reference sequence). With V trimmed by 7 bases and J by 1 base, 4 bases remained unmatched. There are 15 residues in the CDR3.

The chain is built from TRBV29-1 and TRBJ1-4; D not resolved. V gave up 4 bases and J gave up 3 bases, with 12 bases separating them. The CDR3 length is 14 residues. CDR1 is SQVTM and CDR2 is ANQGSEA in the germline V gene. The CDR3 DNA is TGCAGCGTTGTTTATGGTTCCCCTAATGAAAAACTGTTTTTT. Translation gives CSVVYGSPNEKLFF.

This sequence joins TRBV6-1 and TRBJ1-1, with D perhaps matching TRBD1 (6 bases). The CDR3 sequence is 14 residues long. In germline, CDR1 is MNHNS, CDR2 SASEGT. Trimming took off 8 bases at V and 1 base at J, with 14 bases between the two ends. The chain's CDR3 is CASFIGGQNTEAFF. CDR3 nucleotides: TGTGCCAGCTTCATAGGGGGGCAGAACACTGAAGCTTTCTTT.

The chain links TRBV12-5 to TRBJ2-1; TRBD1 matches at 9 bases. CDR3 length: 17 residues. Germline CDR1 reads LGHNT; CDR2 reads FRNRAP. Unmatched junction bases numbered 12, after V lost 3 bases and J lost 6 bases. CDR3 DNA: TGTGCTAGTGGTTTTGATCCGGGACAGGGATACCTCAATGAGCAGTTCTTC. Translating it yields CASGFDPGQGYLNEQFF.

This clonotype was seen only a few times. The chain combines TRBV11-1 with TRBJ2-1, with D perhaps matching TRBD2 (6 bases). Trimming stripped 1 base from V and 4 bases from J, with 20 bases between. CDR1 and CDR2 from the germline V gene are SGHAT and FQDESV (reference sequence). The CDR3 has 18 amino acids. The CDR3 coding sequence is TGTGCCAGCAGCTTAGAGAGGCCTAGCGTCACCATTTACAATGAGCAGTTCTTC. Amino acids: CASSLERPSVTIYNEQFF.

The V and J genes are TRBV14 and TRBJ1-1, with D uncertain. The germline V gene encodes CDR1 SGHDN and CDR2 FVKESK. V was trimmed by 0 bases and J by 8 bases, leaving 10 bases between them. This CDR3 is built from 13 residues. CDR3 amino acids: CASSQESPTEAFF. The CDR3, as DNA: TGTGCCAGCAGCCAAGAGTCCCCCACGGAAGCTTTCTTT.

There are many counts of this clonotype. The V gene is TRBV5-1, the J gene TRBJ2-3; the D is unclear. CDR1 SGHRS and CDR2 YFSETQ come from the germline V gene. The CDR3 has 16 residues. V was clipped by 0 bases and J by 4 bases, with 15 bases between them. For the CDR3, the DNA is TGCGCCAGCAGCTTGGTCTCCCCAGCACTTTCAGATACGCAGTATTTT. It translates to CASSLVSPALSDTQYF.

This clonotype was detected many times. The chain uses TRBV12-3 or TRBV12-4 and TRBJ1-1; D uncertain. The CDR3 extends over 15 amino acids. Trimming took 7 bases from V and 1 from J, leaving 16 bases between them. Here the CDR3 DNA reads TGTGCCAGCACCGACCTCCAGGTTGCGAACACTGAAGCTTTCTTT. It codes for CASTDLQVANTEAFF.

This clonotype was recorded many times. The CDR3 sequence: CSARDLAGRFSYEQYF. CDR3 bases: TGCAGTGCTAGAGACCTAGCGGGAAGGTTCTCGTACGAGCAGTACTTC. The chain has TRBV20-1 and TRBJ2-7, with 9 bases aligning to TRBD2. Unmatched junction bases numbered 10, after V lost 0 bases and J lost 4 bases. Germline-derived CDR1 and CDR2 are DFQATT and SNEGSKA (reference sequence). This CDR3 spans 16 amino acids.

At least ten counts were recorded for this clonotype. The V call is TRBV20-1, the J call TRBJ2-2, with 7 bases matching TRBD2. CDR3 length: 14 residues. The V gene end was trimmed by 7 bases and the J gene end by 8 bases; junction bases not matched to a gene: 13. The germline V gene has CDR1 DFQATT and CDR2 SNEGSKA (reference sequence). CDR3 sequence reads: CSDFLAEVAGELFF. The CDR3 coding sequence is TGCAGTGATTTTCTAGCGGAGGTCGCAGGGGAGCTGTTTTTT.

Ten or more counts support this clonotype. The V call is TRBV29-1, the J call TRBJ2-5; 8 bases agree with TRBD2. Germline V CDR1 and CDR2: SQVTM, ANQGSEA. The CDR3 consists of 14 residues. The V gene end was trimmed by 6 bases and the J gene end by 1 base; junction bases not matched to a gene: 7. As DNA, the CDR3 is TGCAGCGTCGTGATACTAGCGGTCCAAGAGACCCAGTACTTC. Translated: CSVVILAVQETQYF.

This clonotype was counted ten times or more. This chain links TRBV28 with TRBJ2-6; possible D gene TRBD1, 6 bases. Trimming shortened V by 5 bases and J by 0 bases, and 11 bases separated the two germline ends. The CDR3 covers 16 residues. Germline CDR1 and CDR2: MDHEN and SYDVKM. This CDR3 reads CASSLDSFSGANVLTF. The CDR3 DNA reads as TGTGCCAGCAGTCTGGACAGCTTCTCTGGGGCCAACGTCCTGACTTTC.

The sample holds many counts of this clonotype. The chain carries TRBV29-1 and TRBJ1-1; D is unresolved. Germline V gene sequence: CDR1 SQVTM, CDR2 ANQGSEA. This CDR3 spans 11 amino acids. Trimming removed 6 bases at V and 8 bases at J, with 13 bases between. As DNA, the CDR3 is TGCAGCGTCCACGCAGGTTTGGAAGCTTTCTTT. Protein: CSVHAGLEAFF.

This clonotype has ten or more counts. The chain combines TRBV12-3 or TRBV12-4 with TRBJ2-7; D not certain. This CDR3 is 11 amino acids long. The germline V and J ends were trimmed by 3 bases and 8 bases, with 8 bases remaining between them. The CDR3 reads CASSFSAKQYF. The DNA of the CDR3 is TGTGCCAGCAGTTTCAGTGCAAAGCAGTACTTC.

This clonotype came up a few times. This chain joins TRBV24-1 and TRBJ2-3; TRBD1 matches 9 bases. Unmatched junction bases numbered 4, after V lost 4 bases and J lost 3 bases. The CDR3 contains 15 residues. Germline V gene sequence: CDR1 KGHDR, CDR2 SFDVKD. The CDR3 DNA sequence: TGTGCCACCAGTGAACGAGGGACAGGGACAGATACGCAGTATTTT. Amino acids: CATSERGTGTDTQYF.

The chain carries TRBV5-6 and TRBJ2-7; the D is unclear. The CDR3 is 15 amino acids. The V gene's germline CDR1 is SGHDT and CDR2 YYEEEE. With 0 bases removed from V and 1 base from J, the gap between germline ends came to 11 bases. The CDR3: CASSLGLGGSYEQYV. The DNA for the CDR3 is TGTGCCAGCAGCTTGGGGCTAGGTGGGTCCTACGAGCAGTACGTC.

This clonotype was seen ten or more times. The CDR3 DNA reads as TGCGCCAGCAGCCAGCCTCTGGATGAGCAGTTCTTC. Protein product: CASSQPLDEQFF. V and J are TRBV4-1 and TRBJ2-1, with D unresolved. Germline V gives CDR1 MGHRA, CDR2 YSYEKL. Trimming took 3 bases from V and 8 from J, leaving 8 bases between them. The CDR3 has 12 amino acids.

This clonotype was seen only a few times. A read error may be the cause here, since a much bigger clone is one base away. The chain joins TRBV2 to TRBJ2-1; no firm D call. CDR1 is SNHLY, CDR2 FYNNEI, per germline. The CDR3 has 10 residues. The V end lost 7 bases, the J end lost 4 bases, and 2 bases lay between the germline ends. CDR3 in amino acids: CASKYNEQFF. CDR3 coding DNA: TGTGCCAGCAAGTACAATGAGCAGTTCTTC.